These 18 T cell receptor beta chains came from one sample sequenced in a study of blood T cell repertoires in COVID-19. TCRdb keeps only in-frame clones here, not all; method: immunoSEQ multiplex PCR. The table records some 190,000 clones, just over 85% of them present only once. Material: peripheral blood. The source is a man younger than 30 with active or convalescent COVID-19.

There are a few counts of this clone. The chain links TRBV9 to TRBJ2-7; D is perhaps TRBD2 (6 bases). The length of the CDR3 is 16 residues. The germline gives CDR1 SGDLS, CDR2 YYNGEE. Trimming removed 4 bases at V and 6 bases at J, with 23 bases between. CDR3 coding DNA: TGTGCCAGCAGCCCCGCAGGGATGGCGGGAAGACGCGAGCAGTACTTC. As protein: CASSPAGMAGRREQYF.

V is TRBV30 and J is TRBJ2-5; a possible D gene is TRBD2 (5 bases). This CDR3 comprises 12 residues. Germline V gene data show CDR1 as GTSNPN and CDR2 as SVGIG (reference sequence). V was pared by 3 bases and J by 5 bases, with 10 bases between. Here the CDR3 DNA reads TGTGCCTGGAGCCGGGGTCCCGAGACCCAGTACTTC. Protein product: CAWSRGPETQYF.

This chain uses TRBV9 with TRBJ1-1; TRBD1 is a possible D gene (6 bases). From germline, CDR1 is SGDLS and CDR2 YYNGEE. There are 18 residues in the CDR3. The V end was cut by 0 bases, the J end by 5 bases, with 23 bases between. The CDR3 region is CASSVAGQGRVSGTEAFF. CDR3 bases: TGTGCCAGCAGCGTAGCTGGGCAGGGGCGAGTTTCGGGGACTGAAGCTTTCTTT.

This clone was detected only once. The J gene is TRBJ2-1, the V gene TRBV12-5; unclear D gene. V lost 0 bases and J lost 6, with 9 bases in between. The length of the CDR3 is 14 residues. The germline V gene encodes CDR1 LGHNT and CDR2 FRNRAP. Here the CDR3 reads CASGLVGGPNEQFF. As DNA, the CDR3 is TGTGCTAGTGGTTTGGTAGGCGGTCCCAATGAGCAGTTCTTC.

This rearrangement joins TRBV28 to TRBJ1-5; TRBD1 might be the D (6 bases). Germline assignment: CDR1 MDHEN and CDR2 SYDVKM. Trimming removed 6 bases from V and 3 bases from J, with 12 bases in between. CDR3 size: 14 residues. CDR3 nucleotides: TGTGCCAGCAGGCCGGACAGTACCAATCAGCCCCAGCATTTT. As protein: CASRPDSTNQPQHF.

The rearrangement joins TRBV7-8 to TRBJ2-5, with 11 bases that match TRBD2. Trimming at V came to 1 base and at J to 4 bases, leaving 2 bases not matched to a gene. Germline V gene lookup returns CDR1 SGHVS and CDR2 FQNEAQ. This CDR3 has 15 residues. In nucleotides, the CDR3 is TGTGCCAGCAGCTTAGGTGGACTAGCGGGAGAGACCCAGTACTTC. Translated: CASSLGGLAGETQYF.

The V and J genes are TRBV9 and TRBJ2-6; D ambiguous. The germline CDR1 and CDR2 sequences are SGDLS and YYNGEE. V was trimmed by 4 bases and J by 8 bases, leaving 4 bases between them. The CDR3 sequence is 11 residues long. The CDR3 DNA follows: TGTGCCAGCAGCTATACCAACGTCCTGACTTTC. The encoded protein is CASSYTNVLTF.

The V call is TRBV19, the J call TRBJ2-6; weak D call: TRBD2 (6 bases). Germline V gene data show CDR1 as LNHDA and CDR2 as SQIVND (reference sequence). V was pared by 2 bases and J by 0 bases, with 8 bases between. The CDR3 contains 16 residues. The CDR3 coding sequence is TGTGCCAGTAGTATAATGGAGGGCTCTGGGGCCAACGTCCTGACTTTC. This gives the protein CASSIMEGSGANVLTF.

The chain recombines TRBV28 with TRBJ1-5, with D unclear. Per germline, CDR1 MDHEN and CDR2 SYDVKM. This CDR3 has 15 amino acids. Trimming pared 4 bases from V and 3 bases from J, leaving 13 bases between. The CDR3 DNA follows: TGTGCCAGCAGTTATTTGATTGAGATCAATCAGCCCCAGCATTTT. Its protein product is CASSYLIEINQPQHF. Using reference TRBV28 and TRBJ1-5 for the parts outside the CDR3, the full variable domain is DVKVTQSSRYLVKRTGEKVFLECVQDMDHENMFWYRQDPGLGLRLIYFSYDVKMKEKGDIPEGYSVSREKKERFSLILESASTNQTSMYLCASSYLIEINQPQHFGDGTRLSIL.

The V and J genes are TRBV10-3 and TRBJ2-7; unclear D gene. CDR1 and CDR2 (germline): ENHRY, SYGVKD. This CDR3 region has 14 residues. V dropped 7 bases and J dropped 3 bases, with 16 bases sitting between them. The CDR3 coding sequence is TGTGCCATCACCCTGGGCCCTCCCCACTACGAGCAGTACTTC. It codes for CAITLGPPHYEQYF.

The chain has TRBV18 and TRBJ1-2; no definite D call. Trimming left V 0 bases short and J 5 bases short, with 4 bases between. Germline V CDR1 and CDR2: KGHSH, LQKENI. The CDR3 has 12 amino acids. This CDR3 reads CASSPPQYGYTF. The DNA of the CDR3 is TGTGCCAGCTCACCACCCCAATATGGCTACACCTTC.

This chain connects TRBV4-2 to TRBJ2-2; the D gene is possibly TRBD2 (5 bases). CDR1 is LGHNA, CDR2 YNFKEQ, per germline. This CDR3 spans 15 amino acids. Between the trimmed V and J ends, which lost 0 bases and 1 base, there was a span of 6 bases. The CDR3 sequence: CASSQEEGNTGELFF. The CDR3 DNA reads TGTGCCAGCAGCCAAGAAGAGGGGAACACCGGGGAGCTGTTTTTT.

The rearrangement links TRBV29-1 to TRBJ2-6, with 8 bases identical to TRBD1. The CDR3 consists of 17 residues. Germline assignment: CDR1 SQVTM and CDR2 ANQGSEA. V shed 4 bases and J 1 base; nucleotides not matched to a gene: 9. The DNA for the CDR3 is TGCAGCGTTGTAGCGAGGACAGGGACATCTGGGGCCAACGTCCTGACTTTC. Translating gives CSVVARTGTSGANVLTF.

DNA of the CDR3: TGTGCCAGCAGCTTGCCCGTAGCGGGAGGTTTCCATGAGCAGTTCTTC. It translates to CASSLPVAGGFHEQFF. The V gene is TRBV11-2, the J gene TRBJ2-1, with 10 bases identical to TRBD2. V dropped 3 bases and J dropped 8; count of bases not matched to a gene: 10. The germline CDR1 and CDR2 sequences are SGHAT and FQNNGV. The CDR3 extends over 16 amino acids.

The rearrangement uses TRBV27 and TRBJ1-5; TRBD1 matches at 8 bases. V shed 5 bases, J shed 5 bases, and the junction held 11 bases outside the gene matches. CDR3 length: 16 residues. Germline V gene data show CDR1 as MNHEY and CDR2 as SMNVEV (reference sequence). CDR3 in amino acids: CASSTQLGQGHQPQHF. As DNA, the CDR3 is TGTGCCAGCAGTACGCAACTCGGACAGGGCCATCAGCCCCAGCATTTT.

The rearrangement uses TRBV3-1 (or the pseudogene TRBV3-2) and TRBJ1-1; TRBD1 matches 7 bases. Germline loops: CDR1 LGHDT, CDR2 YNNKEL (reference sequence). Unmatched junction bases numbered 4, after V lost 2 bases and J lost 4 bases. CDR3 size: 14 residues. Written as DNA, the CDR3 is TGTGCCAGCAGCCAAACCAGGGGGAGCACTGAAGCTTTCTTT. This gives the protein CASSQTRGSTEAFF.

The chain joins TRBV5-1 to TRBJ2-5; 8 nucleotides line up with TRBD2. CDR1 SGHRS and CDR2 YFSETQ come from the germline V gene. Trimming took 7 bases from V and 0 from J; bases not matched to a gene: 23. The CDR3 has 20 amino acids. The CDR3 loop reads CASRTTTPRPTGGYQETQYF. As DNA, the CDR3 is TGCGCCAGCCGCACGACCACCCCTCGGCCGACGGGGGGGTACCAAGAGACCCAGTACTTC.

CDR3 nucleotides: TGTGCCAGCAGAGGACAGTCCCAATCACCCCTCCACTTT. As protein: CASRGQSQSPLHF. The gene calls are TRBV6-5 and TRBJ1-6; D may be TRBD1 (6 bases). Germline CDR1 is MNHEY and CDR2 is SVGAGI. The V gene lost 6 bases and the J gene lost 10 bases, with 13 bases spanning the gap. This CDR3 is 13 amino acids long.